This T cell receptor beta chain was retrieved from a study of cytomegalovirus exposure and HLA in healthy donors. CDR1 MGHRA and CDR2 YSYEKL come from the germline V gene. The V end was cut by 1 base, the J end by 6 bases, with 22 bases between. The CDR3 is made up of 17 amino acids. In the PCR, 60 Vbeta and 13 Jbeta primers were used. Some clones are missing from TCRdb's copy, which holds only in-frame ones; the method was immunoSEQ multiplex PCR. The data hold about 160,000 clones, with approximately 81% observed a single time. V usage is TRBV4-1 and J usage is TRBJ2-7, with a weak D call TRBD2 (5 bases). This receptor was taken from a boy aged 2 to 9 in good health and CMV-seronegative. Material for sequencing was PBMCs. The CDR3 DNA reads as TGCGCCAGCAGCCAAGTTGGGAAAAAGGACTTCCCTTCCGAGCAGTACTTC. Amino acid sequence: CASSQVGKKDFPSEQYF.